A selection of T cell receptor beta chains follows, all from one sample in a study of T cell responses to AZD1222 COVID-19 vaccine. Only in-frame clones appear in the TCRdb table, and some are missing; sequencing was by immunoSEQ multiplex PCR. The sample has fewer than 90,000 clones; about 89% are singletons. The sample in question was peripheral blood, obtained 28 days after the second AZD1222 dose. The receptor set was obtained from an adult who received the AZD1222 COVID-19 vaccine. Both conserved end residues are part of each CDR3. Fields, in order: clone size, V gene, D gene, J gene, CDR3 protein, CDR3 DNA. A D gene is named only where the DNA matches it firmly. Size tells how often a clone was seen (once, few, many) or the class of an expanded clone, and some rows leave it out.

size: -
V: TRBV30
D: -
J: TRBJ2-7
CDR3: CAWRPRGASYEQYF
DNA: TGTGCCTGGAGGCCAAGGGGGGCCAGCTACGAGCAGTACTTC

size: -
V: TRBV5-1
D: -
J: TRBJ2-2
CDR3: CASSFRGSQEAGELFF
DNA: TGCGCCAGCAGCTTTAGAGGTTCGCAAGAGGCCGGGGAGCTGTTTTTT

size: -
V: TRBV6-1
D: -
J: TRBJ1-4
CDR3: CASSELGQANEKLFF
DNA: TGTGCCAGCAGTGAACTCGGGCAAGCTAATGAAAAACTGTTTTTT

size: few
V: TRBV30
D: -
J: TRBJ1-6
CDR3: CAWSGGNSPLHF
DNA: TGTGCCTGGAGTGGAGGGAATTCACCCCTCCACTTT

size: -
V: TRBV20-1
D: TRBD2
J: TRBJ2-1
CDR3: CSASGTSGGGPYNEQFF
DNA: TGCAGTGCTAGTGGGACTAGCGGGGGGGGTCCCTACAATGAGCAGTTCTTC

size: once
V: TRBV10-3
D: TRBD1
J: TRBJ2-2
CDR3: CAISESGQGLTGELFF
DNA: TGTGCCATCAGTGAGTCGGGACAGGGGTTGACCGGGGAGCTGTTTTTT

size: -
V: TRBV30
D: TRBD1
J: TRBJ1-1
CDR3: CAWSVQRTGTRNTEAFF
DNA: TGTGCCTGGAGTGTACAGAGGACAGGGACGCGGAACACTGAAGCTTTCTTT

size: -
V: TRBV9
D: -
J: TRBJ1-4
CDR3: CASSVDGAGLNEKLFF
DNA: TGTGCCAGCAGCGTAGATGGCGCAGGTCTTAATGAAAAACTGTTTTTT

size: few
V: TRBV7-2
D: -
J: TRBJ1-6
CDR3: CASSPAGGSSPLHF
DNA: TGTGCCAGCAGCCCGGCCGGGGGGAGTTCACCCCTCCACTTT

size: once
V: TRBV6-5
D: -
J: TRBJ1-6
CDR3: CASSPGVYNSPLHF
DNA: TGTGCCAGCAGTCCCGGGGTATATAATTCACCCCTCCACTTT

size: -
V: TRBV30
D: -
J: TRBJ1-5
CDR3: CAWSGTDNQPQHF
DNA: TGTGCCTGGAGTGGGACTGACAATCAGCCCCAGCATTTT

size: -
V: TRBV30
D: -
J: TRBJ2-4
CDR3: CAWSVGGSKNIQYF
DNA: TGTGCCTGGAGTGTCGGTGGGTCCAAAAACATTCAGTACTTC

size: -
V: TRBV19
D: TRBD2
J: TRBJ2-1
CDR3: CASSIISGGYNEQFF
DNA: TGTGCCAGTAGTATTATTAGCGGGGGGTACAATGAGCAGTTCTTC

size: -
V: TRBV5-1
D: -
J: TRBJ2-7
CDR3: CASKQITGTLTYEQYF
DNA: TGCGCCAGCAAACAAATTACCGGGACATTAACCTACGAGCAGTACTTC

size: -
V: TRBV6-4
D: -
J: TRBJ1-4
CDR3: CASRTLAFATNEKLFF
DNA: TGTGCCAGCAGGACCTTGGCGTTTGCAACTAATGAAAAACTGTTTTTT

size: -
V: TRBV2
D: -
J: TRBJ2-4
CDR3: CASSRRAGDPKNIQYF
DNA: TGTGCCAGCAGTCGGCGGGCAGGGGACCCCAAAAACATTCAGTACTTC

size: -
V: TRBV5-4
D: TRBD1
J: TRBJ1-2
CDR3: CASSWGQGANYGYTF
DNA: TGTGCCAGCAGCTGGGGACAGGGGGCCAACTATGGCTACACCTTC

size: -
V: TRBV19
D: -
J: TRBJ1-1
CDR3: CASSPRQFEAFF
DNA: TGTGCCAGTAGTCCACGACAGTTTGAAGCTTTCTTT

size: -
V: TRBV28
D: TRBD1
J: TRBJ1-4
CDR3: CASRLGQGNEKLFF
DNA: TGTGCCAGCCGCCTGGGACAGGGGAATGAAAAACTGTTTTTT

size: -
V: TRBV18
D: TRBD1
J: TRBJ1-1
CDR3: CASSPSGTGYTEAFF
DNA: TGTGCCAGCTCACCCTCCGGGACAGGGTACACTGAAGCTTTCTTT

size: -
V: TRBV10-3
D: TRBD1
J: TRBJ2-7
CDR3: CATSTGVVKNEQYF
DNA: TGTGCCACCTCTACAGGGGTCGTAAAAAACGAGCAGTACTTC

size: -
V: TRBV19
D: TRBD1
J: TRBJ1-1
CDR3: CASSWGDRAFRNTEAFF
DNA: TGTGCCAGTAGTTGGGGGGACAGGGCTTTTCGGAACACTGAAGCTTTCTTT

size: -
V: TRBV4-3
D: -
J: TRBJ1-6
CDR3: CASSQDPGFSSYNSPLHF
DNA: TGCGCCAGCAGCCAAGATCCAGGGTTTAGCTCCTATAATTCACCCCTCCACTTT

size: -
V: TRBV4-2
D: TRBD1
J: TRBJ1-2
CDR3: CASSSPGTGGVYGYTF
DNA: TGTGCCAGCAGCTCTCCCGGGACAGGGGGCGTCTATGGCTACACCTTC

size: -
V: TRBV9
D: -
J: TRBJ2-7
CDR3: CASSPSSSVQGYEQYF
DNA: TGTGCCAGCAGCCCAAGTAGTAGTGTTCAGGGTTACGAGCAGTACTTC

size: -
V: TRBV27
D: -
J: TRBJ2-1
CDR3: CASSLQGNEQFF
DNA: TGTGCCAGCAGCTTACAGGGCAATGAGCAGTTCTTC

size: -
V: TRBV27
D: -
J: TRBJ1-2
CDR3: CASRAALVGYGYTF
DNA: TGTGCCAGCAGGGCCGCCTTAGTGGGCTATGGCTACACCTTC

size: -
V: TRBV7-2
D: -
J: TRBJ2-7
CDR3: CASSPGGGYASEQYF
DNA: TGTGCCAGCAGCCCGGGTGGGGGGTACGCCTCCGAGCAGTACTTC

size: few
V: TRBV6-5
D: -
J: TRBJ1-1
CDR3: CASSPNLVEAFF
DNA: TGTGCCAGCAGCCCCAACCTGGTTGAAGCTTTCTTT

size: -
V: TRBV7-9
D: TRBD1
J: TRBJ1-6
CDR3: CASSDHRGSDSPLHF
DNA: TGTGCCAGCAGCGACCACAGGGGAAGCGATTCACCCCTCCACTTT

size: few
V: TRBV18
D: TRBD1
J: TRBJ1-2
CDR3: CASSYSTGGSAYGYTF
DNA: TGTGCCAGCTCGTACAGCACAGGGGGATCAGCCTATGGCTACACCTTC

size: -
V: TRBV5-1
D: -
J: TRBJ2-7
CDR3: CASSWAPGPSSYEQYF
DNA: TGCGCCAGCAGCTGGGCACCGGGACCTTCATCCTACGAGCAGTACTTC

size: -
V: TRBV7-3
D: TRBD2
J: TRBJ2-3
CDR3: CASSSTGTSGGLRYF
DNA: TGTGCCAGCAGCTCAACCGGGACTAGCGGGGGACTTCGGTATTTT

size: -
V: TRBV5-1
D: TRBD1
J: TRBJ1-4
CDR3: CASSGRVRGRDEKLFF
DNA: TGCGCCAGCAGCGGGCGGGTTAGGGGGCGCGATGAAAAACTGTTTTTT

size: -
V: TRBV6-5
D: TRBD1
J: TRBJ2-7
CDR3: CASTTGGIREQYF
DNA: TGTGCCAGCACGACAGGGGGGATAAGGGAGCAGTACTTC

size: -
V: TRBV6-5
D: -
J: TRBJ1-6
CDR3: CASSYTEGGPLHF
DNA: TGTGCCAGCAGTTACACCGAGGGGGGGCCCCTCCACTTT

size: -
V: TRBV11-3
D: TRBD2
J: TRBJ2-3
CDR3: CASSLGGEGDTQYF
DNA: TGTGCCAGCAGCTTAGGAGGGGAGGGGGATACGCAGTATTTT

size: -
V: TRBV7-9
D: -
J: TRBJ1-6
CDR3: CASSLAPEFTLHF
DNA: TGTGCCAGCAGCTTAGCCCCGGAGTTCACCCTCCACTTT

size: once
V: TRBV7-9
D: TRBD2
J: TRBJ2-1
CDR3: CATLAGGPNEQFF
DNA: TGTGCCACCCTAGCGGGGGGGCCAAATGAGCAGTTCTTC

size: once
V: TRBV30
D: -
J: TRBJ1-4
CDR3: CAWRYGEEKLFF
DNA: TGTGCCTGGAGATACGGGGAGGAAAAACTGTTTTTT

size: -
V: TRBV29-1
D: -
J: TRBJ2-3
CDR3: CSVEGTPSSTDTQYF
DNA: TGCAGCGTTGAAGGGACGCCCTCTAGCACAGATACGCAGTATTTT

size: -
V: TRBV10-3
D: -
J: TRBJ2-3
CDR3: CAIASGQGGADTQYF
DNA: TGTGCCATCGCCAGTGGGCAAGGGGGAGCAGATACGCAGTATTTT

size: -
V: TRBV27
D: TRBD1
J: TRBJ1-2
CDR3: CASRRQGFGYTF
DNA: TGTGCCAGCAGAAGACAGGGATTTGGCTACACCTTC

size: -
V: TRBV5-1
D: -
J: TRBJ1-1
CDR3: CASSLETVRTEAFF
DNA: TGCGCCAGCAGCTTGGAGACGGTAAGGACTGAAGCTTTCTTT

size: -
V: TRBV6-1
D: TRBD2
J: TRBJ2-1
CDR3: CASSEPDSGGAFYEQFF
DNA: TGTGCCAGCAGTGAACCCGATAGCGGGGGGGCCTTCTATGAGCAGTTCTTC

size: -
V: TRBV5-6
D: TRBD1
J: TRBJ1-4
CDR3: CASSGQGAWEKLFF
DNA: TGTGCCAGCAGCGGGCAGGGGGCGTGGGAAAAACTGTTTTTT

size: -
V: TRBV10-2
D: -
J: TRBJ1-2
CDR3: CASSEVSQSYGYTF
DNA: TGCGCCAGCAGTGAAGTCAGCCAGAGCTATGGCTACACCTTC

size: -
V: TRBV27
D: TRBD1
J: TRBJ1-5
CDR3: CASSLDRGGQPQHF
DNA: TGTGCCAGCAGTTTAGACAGGGGAGGTCAGCCCCAGCATTTT

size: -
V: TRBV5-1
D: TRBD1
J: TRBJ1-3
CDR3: CASSVGTAQGTTIYF
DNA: TGCGCCAGCAGCGTAGGGACAGCCCAGGGGACCACCATATATTTT

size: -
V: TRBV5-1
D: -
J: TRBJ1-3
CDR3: CASSFGYSGNTIYF
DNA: TGCGCCAGCAGCTTCGGTTACTCTGGAAACACCATATATTTT

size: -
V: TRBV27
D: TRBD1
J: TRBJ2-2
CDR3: CASSTRTGTGELFF
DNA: TGTGCCAGCAGTACAAGGACAGGAACCGGGGAGCTGTTTTTT

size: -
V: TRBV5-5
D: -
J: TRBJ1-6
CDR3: CASSWGGNSPLHF
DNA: TGTGCCAGCAGCTGGGGTGGTAATTCACCCCTCCACTTT

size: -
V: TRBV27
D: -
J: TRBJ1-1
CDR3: CASYRLNTEAFF
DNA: TGTGCCAGCTACCGGCTGAACACTGAAGCTTTCTTT

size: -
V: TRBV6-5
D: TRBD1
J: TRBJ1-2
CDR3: CASSYRQGGSGYTF
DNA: TGTGCCAGCAGTTACCGGCAGGGGGGGAGTGGCTACACCTTC

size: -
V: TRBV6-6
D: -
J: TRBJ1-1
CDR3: CASIDPGLRGEAFF
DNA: TGTGCCAGCATCGATCCGGGGCTGAGGGGAGAAGCTTTCTTT

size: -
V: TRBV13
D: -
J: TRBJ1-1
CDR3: CASSFRRGVVNTEAFF
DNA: TGTGCCAGCAGCTTCAGGAGGGGTGTAGTGAACACTGAAGCTTTCTTT

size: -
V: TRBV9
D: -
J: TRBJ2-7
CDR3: CASSPEGSYEQYF
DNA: TGTGCCAGCAGCCCAGAAGGTTCCTACGAGCAGTACTTC

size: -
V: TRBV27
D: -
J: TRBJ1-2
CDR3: CASSPLGQKWDYGYTF
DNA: TGTGCCAGCAGTCCCCTCGGACAGAAATGGGACTATGGCTACACCTTC